The entry below gives a single T cell receptor beta chain sequence along with its context. What antigen it recognizes has not been identified. Within one base of it there is no much larger clone, and no base qualities were kept. These data are taken from a study of beta chain features in type 1 diabetes listed by TCRdb under 2018. As for the study more broadly: Mean age, gender distribution, total cell number and subset yield did not differ between patients and healthy donors. A total of under 140,000,000 sorted cells were examined across all samples, and the number of cells per subset was strongly correlated with RNA yield. The study compared the TCRB repertoires of sorted circulating CD4+ T cell subsets in recently diagnosed type 1 diabetes patients with those in matched healthy donors. Regulatory and stem cell-like memory subsets were obtained from only 8 patients and roughly 8 healthy donors, while naive and central memory subsets were obtained from all 30 or so donors. What the research found in general, with its limitations: Only small numbers of individuals were included in the HLA sub-analyses, which left unresolved whether HLA type had any influence on TCRB rearrangement. Sequencing cDNA rather than genomic DNA could over-represent highly expressing activated cells, although activation and CD3 levels did not differ between groups. Naive, central memory and regulatory TCRB repertoires appeared to be more alike among patients than among healthy donors. At VDJ recombination sites, type 1 diabetes patients had fewer insertions and more deleted nucleotides, which implies abnormalities in thymic rearrangement. A moderate but significant shortening of TCRB CDR3 length was observed in type 1 diabetes patients in all four CD4+ subsets. Shorter templates might be favored by PCR, yet because patient and control samples were amplified and corrected together, any such skew would affect both groups equally.

Each donor gave one peripheral blood draw, averaging about 120 mL, which was collected into heparinised tubes. A BD FACSAria II and a panel including CD45RO, CCR7, CD25, CD127, CD95 and CD27 were used to sort naive, central memory, regulatory and stem cell-like memory CD4+ T cells. Every sorted population had a purity above 95%. PBMCs were isolated immediately by Lymphoprep density gradient centrifugation and stained directly without culture. To minimize batch effects, samples were stained and sorted in pairs, one healthy donor with one patient per experiment. The entire isolated RNA was reverse transcribed using the High Capacity cDNA Reverse Transcription Kit, and thus expressed TCRB transcripts were sequenced. Deep immunoSEQ sequencing was performed on naive, central memory and regulatory T cell samples, with an average of around 3.5 million total reads per sample. After sorted cells were lysed in RLT buffer, RNA was extracted with DNase-treated RNeasy Micro or Mini kits, with the choice depending on cell number. To prevent cross-contamination, every cell subset was processed on its own, while patient and healthy donor samples were processed together. The immunoSEQ multiplex PCR was used to amplify TCRB sequences from cDNA, generating 87-bp fragments that spanned the CDR3 region. The amplicons were sequenced using the Illumina HiSeq platform. For the original study's pipeline: Synthetic template baselines were used to correct PCR bias computationally, reads within Hamming distance 2 were collapsed together, and singletons that could not be merged were discarded. Reads were aligned against IMGT to assign V, D and J genes, CDR3 length and insertions or deletions at six rearrangement sites. Within each subset, clonotype counts were normalized to the number of sorted cells before true diversity and Gini coefficients were calculated with the tcR R package. The overlap coefficient, calculated on TCRB nucleotide sequences, was used to quantify repertoire sharing. Out-of-frame TCRB sequences from naive cells were analyzed to stand in for the pre-selection repertoire. The table was pulled from immuneACCESS by TCRdb, which kept in-frame rearrangements only. Such tables lose some clones; where checked, under half of the loss comes from unresolved V genes, and the rest has no known cause. The D gene and trimming were derived from the DNA, and the V and J assignments and clone size from that table. In this sample the table shows about 260,000 clones, roughly 22% of which occur a single time. The top ten clonotypes cover 0.025% to 0.035% of the sample.

The sample comprised naive CD4+ T cells from blood. The cell subset or site tag for this specimen amounts to: true naive CD4+ T cells. The TCR originated in a woman aged 40 to 50 with type 1 diabetes.

The DNA is TGTGCCAGCTCACAAACAGGACCTGGAAACACCATATATTTT. This gives the protein CASSQTGPGNTIYF. Recombination linked TRBV18 to TRBJ1-3; tentative D gene TRBD1, with 5 bases matching. The germline V gene provides CDR1 KGHSH and CDR2 LQKENI. At the junction V is shortened by 4 bases and J by 2 bases, with 9 bases in between. From the cysteine up to the phenylalanine, the CDR3 has a length of 14 residues. Kept here is only the CDR3 DNA, which spans 42 bases and is read in frame from base 1.